This T cell receptor (beta chain) was captured in a study of T cells after yellow fever vaccination. About the study: Libraries from low-cell-number fractions were prepared with the SMART-Seq v4 Ultra Low Input RNA kit. Study-wide findings and caveats: Clonotypes shared by both compartments, CD4 and CD8, made up a small share. Subsequent booster samples again held most clones from primary vaccination (96% CD4, approximately 85% CD8).

The CDR3 sequence is 15 residues long. Trimming took 3 bases from V and 4 from J, leaving 15 bases between them. Germline assignment: CDR1 DFQATT and CDR2 SNEGSKA (reference sequence). From the 5' RACE reads, TCRdb called clonotypes with MiXCR, one entry per CDR3 protein. The table lists 250,000 to 400,000 distinct CDR3 sequences, roughly 3.9% of them singletons. This clonotype showed up just a few times. The antigen remains undetermined. The sample here was PBMCs, taken 5 days after the yellow fever booster vaccination. The V call is TRBV20-1, the J call TRBJ1-4; D is possibly TRBD1 (5 bases). The TCR sequence derives from a man younger than 35 who received the YFV17D yellow fever vaccine. The CDR3 protein is CSASEPGTRNEKLFF. CDR3 in DNA: TGCAGTGCTAGTGAACCGGGGACCCGTAATGAAAAACTGTTTTTT.